The TCR beta chain under discussion was sequenced for a study of T cells in Graves' hyperthyroidism and ophthalmopathy. The source material, RNA transcripts, was used to amplify TCR beta CDR3 regions. The HTBI primer set was used in a first-round RT-PCR of the TCR CDR3. TCRdb analysed the multiplex PCR reads with MiXCR anew, one entry per CDR3 protein. Among some 400,000 distinct CDR3 sequences listed, about 15% were seen once. The diagnostic basis comprised clinical symptoms, serum thyroxine and TRAb, thyroid ultrasound and orbital computed tomography. PBMCs were obtained from 10 ml fresh peripheral blood. This clonotype was sampled from a woman aged 55-70 years with Graves' hyperthyroidism. Input material: blood.

The CDR3 spells CASSQYHRSNWEQYF. The CDR3 coding sequence is TGTGCCAGCAGCCAATATCACAGGAGCAACTGGGAGCAGTACTTC. The chain carries TRBV3-1 and TRBJ2-7; a weak D match, TRBD1 (5 bases). The V gene lost 2 bases and the J gene lost 7 bases, with 18 bases spanning the gap. Germline CDR1 and CDR2: LGHDT and YNNKEL (reference sequence). The CDR3 sequence is 15 residues long.